This entry lists 4 T cell receptor beta chains sequenced from one sample in a study of Graves' ophthalmopathy and Graves' hyperthyroidism. The study amplified TCR beta CDR3 regions using RNA transcripts. Second-round multiplex PCR came after a first-round RT-PCR that employed HTBI primers. Using its own MiXCR run on the multiplex PCR reads, TCRdb lists one record per CDR3 protein. Of 350,000 to 450,000 distinct CDR3 sequences in the sample, around 17% were seen once. Sequencing was performed on peripheral blood. Source of these receptors: a woman younger than 35 with Graves' ophthalmopathy.

This clonotype was detected many times. The chain couples TRBV6-1 to TRBJ1-2; no firm D call. This CDR3 spans 12 amino acids. Germline V gene sequence: CDR1 MNHNS, CDR2 SASEGT. The V end lost 2 bases, the J end lost 3 bases, and 4 bases lay between the germline ends. CDR3 sequence reads: CASSEPDYGYTF. CDR3 DNA sequence: TGTGCCAGCAGTGAACCGGACTATGGCTACACCTTC.

This clonotype was observed at least ten times. The chain recombines TRBV12-3 or TRBV12-4 with TRBJ2-7, with D possibly called TRBD1 or TRBD2 (5 bases each). Trimming cost V 7 bases and J 0 bases, with 13 bases left between them. CDR3 length: 14 amino acids. CDR3 sequence (DNA): TGTGCCAGCACCTTACTAGGGGTCTCCTACGAGCAGTACTTC. This encodes CASTLLGVSYEQYF.

This clonotype appeared many times. The chain has TRBV3-1 and TRBJ1-5, with D uncertain. The germline CDR1 and CDR2 sequences are LGHDT and YNNKEL (reference sequence). CDR3 length: 13 amino acids. V shed 4 bases and J shed 6 bases, with 10 bases lying between them. The CDR3 reads CASSLILGQPQHF. The CDR3 DNA is TGTGCCAGCAGCCTGATTCTGGGTCAGCCCCAGCATTTT.

This rearrangement joins TRBV3-1 to TRBJ2-7, with 11 bases that match TRBD2. Germline V gives CDR1 LGHDT, CDR2 YNNKEL (reference sequence). The CDR3 spans 15 residues. The trim removed 5 bases at V and 2 bases at J, leaving 5 bases unmatched. CDR3 DNA sequence: TGTGCCAGCAGCAAGGGACTAGCGGACACCTACGAGCAGTACTTC. Translating gives CASSKGLADTYEQYF.